This T cell receptor (beta chain) was identified in a study of vaccination and CD4 T cells after COVID-19. The wider study: The makeup of the convalescents was six males and four females, two of them Hispanic. Stimuli were overlapping spike peptide pools of SARS-CoV-2 and three common cold coronaviruses (HCoV-NL63, HCoV-OC43, HCoV-229E).

This clonotype was picked up one time. As yet, its antigen is unknown. Treatment defined: roughly 10-day PBMC culture with coronavirus spike peptide pools or control peptides (ViraFEST assay). Investigators isolated CD4+ T cells by negative selection after around 10 days of culture. This CDR3 has 15 residues. V lost 5 bases and J lost 7; bases outside the gene matches: 10. The germline V gene encodes CDR1 LNHDA and CDR2 SQIVND (reference sequence). The Oncomine TCR Beta short-read assay was applied to DNA of cultured CD4+ T cells. TCRdb ran MiXCR on the PCR reads and lists one entry per CDR3 protein. The data contain under 20,000 distinct CDR3 sequences, around 29% of them singletons.

Source material: cultured CD4+ T cells from blood. The clonotype comes from a human donor with COVID-19. The V gene is TRBV19, the J gene TRBJ2-1, with TRBD2 matching 8 bases. The CDR3 loop reads CASSAPAGLGNEQFF. CDR3 DNA: TGTGCCAGTAGTGCCCCAGCGGGACTAGGGAATGAGCAGTTCTTC. Full variable domain (rest looked up from reference TRBV19 and TRBJ2-1): DGGITQSPKYLFRKEGQNVTLSCEQNLNHDAMYWYRQDPGQGLRLIYYSQIVNDFQKGDIAEGYSVSREKKESFPLTVTSAQKNPTAFYLCASSAPAGLGNEQFFGPGTRLTVL.